Below, 25 T cell receptor beta chains from the same sample are listed, as sequenced in a study of response to subunit inactivated influenza vaccine. TCRdb reanalysed the RT-PCR reads using MiXCR and keeps one entry per CDR3 protein. The table shows approximately 170,000 distinct CDR3 sequences, with over 13% occurring only once. The sequencing used CD8+ T cells sorted from PBMCs, collected less than 6 days after vaccination. The source is a man over 45 who received an inactivated influenza vaccine.

V gene TRBV3-1 combines with J gene TRBJ2-5; the D call may be TRBD1 or TRBD2 (5 bases each). CDR1 LGHDT and CDR2 YNNKEL come from the germline V gene (reference sequence). V lost 0 bases, J lost 2 bases, and 10 bases lay in between. CDR3 size: 15 residues. CDR3 sequence: CASSQDLGEQETQYF. CDR3 DNA: TGTGCCAGCAGCCAAGATCTGGGGGAGCAAGAGACCCAGTACTTC.

This clonotype was seen more than once but under ten times. This rearrangement joins TRBV5-6 to TRBJ2-3; 11 nucleotides agree with TRBD2. This CDR3 has 19 amino acids. J lost 1 base, V lost 4 bases, and 14 bases had no gene match. Germline V gives CDR1 SGHDT, CDR2 YYEEEE. The CDR3 region is CASSKPTSGGGWGTDTQYF. The CDR3 DNA follows: TGTGCCAGCAGCAAACCTACTAGCGGGGGTGGGTGGGGCACAGATACGCAGTATTTT.

The chain carries TRBV12-3 or TRBV12-4 and TRBJ1-2; D remains unclear. Deletions cut 0 bases from V and 6 bases from J, with 5 bases between. There are 12 residues in the CDR3. The CDR3 here is CASSLARNGYTF. DNA of the CDR3: TGTGCCAGCAGTTTAGCCAGGAATGGCTACACCTTC.

This clonotype appeared many times. The V and J genes are TRBV25-1 and TRBJ2-3; perhaps TRBD2 as D (5 bases). Deletions cut 3 bases from V and 0 bases from J, with 13 bases between. The CDR3 is made up of 16 amino acids. The germline gives CDR1 MGHDK, CDR2 SYGVNS. As DNA, the CDR3 is TGTGCCAGCAGTGACCTCAGCGGCACTAGCACAGATACGCAGTATTTT. Translating it yields CASSDLSGTSTDTQYF.

J is TRBJ2-2 and V is TRBV4-3; the D is unclear. V lost 2 bases and J 5 bases, leaving 12 bases between the germline ends. The germline V gene encodes CDR1 LGHNA and CDR2 YSLEER. The CDR3 is 15 residues long. CDR3 region: CASSQRPLGTGELFF. DNA of the CDR3: TGCGCCAGCAGCCAAAGACCGTTAGGAACCGGGGAGCTGTTTTTT.

This clonotype was seen only a few times. The J gene is TRBJ2-7, the V gene TRBV28; possibly TRBD1 for D (5 bases). The CDR3 spans 17 residues. The V gene's germline CDR1 is MDHEN and CDR2 SYDVKM. V lost 3 bases and J 0 bases, leaving 18 bases between the germline ends. The CDR3 loop reads CASSLPLDRESSYEQYF. The CDR3 DNA follows: TGTGCCAGCAGTTTGCCCCTAGACAGAGAAAGCTCCTACGAGCAGTACTTC.

This clonotype was seen at least ten times. This chain joins TRBV12-3 or TRBV12-4 and TRBJ1-5; TRBD1 is a possible D gene (5 bases). The V end was cut by 7 bases, the J end by 4 bases, with 11 bases between. There are 13 residues in the CDR3. The chain's CDR3 is CASNMGGNQPQHF. DNA of the CDR3: TGTGCCAGCAATATGGGGGGGAATCAGCCCCAGCATTTT.

The sample holds a few counts of this clonotype. The chain employs TRBV9 and TRBJ2-3; TRBD2 aligns across 12 bases. The V segment lost 3 bases and the J segment 3 bases; nucleotides outside the gene matches: 5. The germline V gene encodes CDR1 SGDLS and CDR2 YYNGEE. This CDR3 is built from 16 residues. CDR3: CASSEGTSGQTDTQYF. The CDR3 DNA reads TGTGCCAGCAGCGAAGGGACTAGCGGGCAGACAGATACGCAGTATTTT.

The chain couples TRBV5-5 to TRBJ2-1, with D perhaps matching TRBD2 (5 bases). V lost 1 base, J lost 8 bases, and 10 bases lay in between. Germline CDR1 SGHKS, CDR2 YYEKEE (reference sequence). The CDR3 runs 13 residues. CDR3 sequence reads: CASSLFEDYEQFF. In nucleotides, the CDR3 is TGTGCCAGCAGCTTGTTTGAGGACTATGAGCAGTTCTTC. Looking up the rest from reference TRBV5-5 and TRBJ2-1 gives the full variable domain: DAGVTQSPTHLIKTRGQQVTLRCSPISGHKSVSWYQQVLGQGPQFIFQYYEKEERGRGNFPDRFSARQFPNYSSELNVNALLLGDSALYLCASSLFEDYEQFFGPGTRLTVL.

This clonotype occurred a few times. The chain couples TRBV29-1 to TRBJ1-2, with a possible D match to TRBD1 (5 bases). V lost 6 bases to trimming and J lost 2 bases, with 10 bases between them. CDR3 size: 12 residues. CDR1 and CDR2 from the germline V gene are SQVTM and ANQGSEA. The CDR3 DNA reads as TGCAGCGTGCTGACAGCAAACTATGGCTACACCTTC. Its translation is CSVLTANYGYTF.

Concerning this clonotype itself: Relative to the germline gene, one junction end is altered; a read error may explain this. The CDR3 sequence is CTSGKGQTGELFF. The CDR3 DNA reads TGTACCAGCGGCAAAGGACAGACCGGGGAGCTGTTTTTT. The V and J genes are TRBV7-9 and TRBJ2-2; perhaps TRBD1 as D (6 bases). Germline CDR1 and CDR2: SEHNR and FQNEAQ (reference sequence). CDR3 size: 13 residues. The variable domain in full, with the rest retrieved from reference TRBV7-9 and TRBJ2-2, is DTGVSQNPRHKITKRGQNVTFRCDPISEHNRLYWYRQTLGQGPEFLTYFQNEAQLEKSRLLSDRFSAERPKGSFSTLEIQRTEQGDSAMYLCTSGKGQTGELFFGEGSRLTVL.

V usage is TRBV7-9 and J usage is TRBJ2-2; no clear D. V was pared by 1 base and J by 0 bases, with 6 bases between. The CDR3 sequence is 15 residues long. Germline lookup yields CDR1 SEHNR and CDR2 FQNEAQ (reference sequence). The CDR3 region has the DNA TGTGCCAGCAGCTTAGTTCAGGCGAACACCGGGGAGCTGTTTTTT. Translation: CASSLVQANTGELFF.

This chain joins TRBV4-3 and TRBJ1-5; no clear D. This CDR3 comprises 17 residues. V lost 0 bases, J lost 4 bases, and 16 bases lay in between. CDR1 is LGHNA, CDR2 YSLEER, per germline. The CDR3 protein is CASSQDPRGVGNQPQHF. As DNA, the CDR3 is TGCGCCAGCAGCCAAGATCCCCGCGGTGTCGGAAATCAGCCCCAGCATTTT.

This clonotype was observed a few times. This chain connects TRBV27 to TRBJ2-3; unclear D gene. CDR1 is MNHEY, CDR2 SMNVEV, per germline (reference sequence). Trimming pared 6 bases from V and 4 bases from J, leaving 17 bases between. This CDR3 is built from 15 residues. CDR3 in DNA: TGTGCCAGCAGCACCTGGGTGTATGGTGCAGATACGCAGTATTTT. It is translated as CASSTWVYGADTQYF.

This clonotype appeared many times. CDR3 sequence reads: CASSQAVTGSYEQYF. The CDR3 bases are TGCGCCAGCAGCCAAGCCGTCACAGGGTCCTACGAGCAGTACTTC. The chain is built from TRBV4-3 and TRBJ2-7; D possibly corresponds to TRBD1 (6 bases). CDR1 is LGHNA, CDR2 YSLEER, per germline. Trimming removed 1 base at V and 1 base at J, with 11 bases between. The CDR3 length is 15 residues.

This chain uses TRBV10-3 with TRBJ2-7, with 9 bases aligning to TRBD2. Per germline, CDR1 ENHRY and CDR2 SYGVKD. CDR3 length: 17 amino acids. Trimming took 6 bases from V and 0 from J; bases not matched to a gene: 12. The CDR3 is CAIRALAGGSPSYEQYF. CDR3 bases: TGTGCCATCAGGGCGCTTGCGGGAGGGTCACCCTCCTACGAGCAGTACTTC.

This clonotype was counted between two and nine times. The CDR3 is CASSLGRGLPYEQYF. CDR3 bases: TGCGCCAGCAGCTTGGGCAGGGGACTCCCCTACGAGCAGTACTTC. This chain uses TRBV5-1 with TRBJ2-7; D may correspond to TRBD1 or TRBD2 (6 bases each). The CDR3 totals 15 residues. CDR1 is SGHRS and CDR2 is YFSETQ in the germline V gene. The V end was cut by 0 bases, the J end by 2 bases, with 12 bases between.

The CDR3 is CASSQDGRGAIQETQYF. CDR3 bases: TGTGCCAGCAGCCAAGATGGACGGGGGGCAATTCAAGAGACCCAGTACTTC. The gene calls are TRBV4-2 and TRBJ2-5; the D gene is possibly TRBD2 (7 bases). Trimming stripped 0 bases from V and 2 bases from J, with 16 bases between. The germline gives CDR1 LGHNA, CDR2 YNFKEQ. There are 17 residues in the CDR3.

This clonotype was counted a few times. V usage is TRBV6-5 and J usage is TRBJ1-5; D remains unclear. Germline loops: CDR1 MNHEY, CDR2 SVGAGI. The germline V and J ends were trimmed by 6 bases and 0 bases, with 15 bases remaining between them. This CDR3 is 16 amino acids long. This chain's CDR3 is CASRLVAGYSNQPQHF. CDR3 sequence (DNA): TGTGCCAGCAGACTCGTGGCTGGCTATAGCAATCAGCCCCAGCATTTT.

This clonotype was detected ten times or more. CDR3 loop: CASSPLDGGYTF. Written as DNA, the CDR3 is TGTGCCAGCAGTCCCCTCGACGGAGGCTACACCTTC. V usage is TRBV12-3 or TRBV12-4 and J usage is TRBJ1-2; D gene unclear. The CDR3 contains 12 residues. V lost 5 bases, J lost 8 bases, and 12 bases lay in between.

The table lists this clonotype with a few counts. This chain joins TRBV20-1 and TRBJ2-7, with D maybe TRBD2 (5 bases). V lost 1 base and J 3 bases, leaving 7 bases between the germline ends. This CDR3 is 12 amino acids long. Germline V gives CDR1 DFQATT, CDR2 SNEGSKA (reference sequence). The CDR3 DNA reads TGCAGTGCTAGAGCGGGGTTCTACGAGCAGTACTTC. This translates into CSARAGFYEQYF.

The chain is built from TRBV28 and TRBJ2-3; a possible D gene is TRBD2 (5 bases). In germline, CDR1 is MDHEN, CDR2 SYDVKM. The CDR3 runs 14 residues. V lost 10 bases and J 1 base, leaving 15 bases between the germline ends. The CDR3 region is CATYGGSGTDTQYF. Here the CDR3 DNA reads TGTGCCACCTATGGAGGTTCCGGCACAGATACGCAGTATTTT.

This clonotype was recorded a few times. The rearrangement joins TRBV5-1 to TRBJ2-1, with D hard to call. The CDR3 sequence is 14 residues long. Looked up from germline, CDR1 is SGHRS and CDR2 is YFSETQ. V dropped 0 bases and J dropped 5 bases, with 9 bases sitting between them. CDR3 region: CASSLVTVHNEQFF. Written as DNA, the CDR3 is TGCGCCAGCAGCTTGGTTACTGTCCACAATGAGCAGTTCTTC.

This chain connects TRBV13 to TRBJ2-5; D ambiguous. With 5 bases removed from V and 6 bases from J, the gap between germline ends came to 16 bases. CDR1 and CDR2 (germline): PRHDT, FYEKMQ (reference sequence). The CDR3 totals 14 residues. CDR3 in DNA: TGTGCCAGCAGCAACGTGGGCACTCAACAGACCCAGTACTTC. It translates to CASSNVGTQQTQYF.

Many counts were recorded for this clonotype. V gene TRBV4-2 combines with J gene TRBJ2-1; the D is unclear. The V gene lost 2 bases and the J gene lost 0 bases, with 11 bases spanning the gap. Germline-derived CDR1 and CDR2 are LGHNA and YNFKEQ. The CDR3 totals 16 residues. For the CDR3, the DNA is TGTGCCAGCAGCCAACTCGCTAGTATCTCCTACAATGAGCAGTTCTTC. Amino acid sequence: CASSQLASISYNEQFF.